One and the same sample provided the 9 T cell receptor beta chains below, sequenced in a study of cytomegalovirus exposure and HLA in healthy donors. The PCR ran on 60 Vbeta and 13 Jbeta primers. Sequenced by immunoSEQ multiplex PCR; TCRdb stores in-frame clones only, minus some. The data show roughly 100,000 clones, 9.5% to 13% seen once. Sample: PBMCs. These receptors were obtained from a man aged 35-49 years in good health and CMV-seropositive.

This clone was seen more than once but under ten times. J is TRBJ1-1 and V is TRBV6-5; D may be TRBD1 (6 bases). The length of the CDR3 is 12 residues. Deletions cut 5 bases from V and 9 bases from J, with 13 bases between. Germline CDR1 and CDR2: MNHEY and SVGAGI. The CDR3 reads CASSREGVQAFF. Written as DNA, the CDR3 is TGTGCCAGCAGTCGGGAGGGGGTGCAAGCTTTCTTT.

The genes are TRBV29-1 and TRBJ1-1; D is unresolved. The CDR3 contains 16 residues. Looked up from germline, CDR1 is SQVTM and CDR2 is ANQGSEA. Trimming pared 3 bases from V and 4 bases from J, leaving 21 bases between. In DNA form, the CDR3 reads TGCAGCGTTGAGCCTTCGGTAACAGCGGGAGGCACTGAAGCTTTCTTT. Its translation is CSVEPSVTAGGTEAFF.

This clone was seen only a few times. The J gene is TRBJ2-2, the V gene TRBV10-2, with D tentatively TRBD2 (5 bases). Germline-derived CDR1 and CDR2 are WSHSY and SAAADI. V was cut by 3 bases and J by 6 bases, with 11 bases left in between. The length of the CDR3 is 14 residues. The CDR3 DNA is TGCGCCAGCAGTGAAGGACTCGTTGCCGGGGAGCTGTTTTTT. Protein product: CASSEGLVAGELFF.

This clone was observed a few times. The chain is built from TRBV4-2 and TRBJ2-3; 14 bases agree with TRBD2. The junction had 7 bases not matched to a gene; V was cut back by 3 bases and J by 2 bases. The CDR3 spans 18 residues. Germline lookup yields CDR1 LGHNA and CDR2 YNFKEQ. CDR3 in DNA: TGTGCCAGCAGCCAGGGACGGACTAGCGGGAGGCCCACAGATACGCAGTATTTT. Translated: CASSQGRTSGRPTDTQYF.

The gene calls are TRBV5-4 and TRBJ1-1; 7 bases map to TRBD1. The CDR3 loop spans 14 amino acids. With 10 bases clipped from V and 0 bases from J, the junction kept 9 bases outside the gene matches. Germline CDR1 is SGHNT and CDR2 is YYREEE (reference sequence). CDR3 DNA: TGTGCCTCGTCACGGGACAGCCTGAACACTGAAGCTTTCTTT. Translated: CASSRDSLNTEAFF.

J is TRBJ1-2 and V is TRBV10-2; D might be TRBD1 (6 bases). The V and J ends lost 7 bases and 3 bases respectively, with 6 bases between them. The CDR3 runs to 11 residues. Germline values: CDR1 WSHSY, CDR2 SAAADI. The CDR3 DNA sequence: TGCGCCAGCACAGGGGACTATGGCTACACCTTC. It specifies CASTGDYGYTF.

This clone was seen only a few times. The CDR3 DNA reads TGTGCCAGCAGCCTCTTCACAGATACGCAGTATTTT. This encodes CASSLFTDTQYF. This chain links TRBV7-3 with TRBJ2-3; D is ambiguous. Germline lookup yields CDR1 SGHTA and CDR2 FQGTGA. The CDR3 length is 12 residues. V lost 5 bases, J lost 2 bases, and 5 bases lay in between.

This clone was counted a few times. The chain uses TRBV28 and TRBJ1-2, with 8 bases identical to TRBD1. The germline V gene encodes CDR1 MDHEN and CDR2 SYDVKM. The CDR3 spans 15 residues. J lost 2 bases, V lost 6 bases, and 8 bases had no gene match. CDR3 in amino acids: CASSPPGQANYGYTF. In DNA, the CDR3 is TGTGCCAGCAGCCCACCGGGACAGGCGAACTATGGCTACACCTTC.

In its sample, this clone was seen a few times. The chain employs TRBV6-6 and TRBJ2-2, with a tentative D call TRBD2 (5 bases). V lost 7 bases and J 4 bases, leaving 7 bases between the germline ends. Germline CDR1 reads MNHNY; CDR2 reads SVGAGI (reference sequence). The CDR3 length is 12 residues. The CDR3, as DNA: TGTGCCAGCATCACTAGCACCGGGGAGCTGTTTTTT. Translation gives CASITSTGELFF.